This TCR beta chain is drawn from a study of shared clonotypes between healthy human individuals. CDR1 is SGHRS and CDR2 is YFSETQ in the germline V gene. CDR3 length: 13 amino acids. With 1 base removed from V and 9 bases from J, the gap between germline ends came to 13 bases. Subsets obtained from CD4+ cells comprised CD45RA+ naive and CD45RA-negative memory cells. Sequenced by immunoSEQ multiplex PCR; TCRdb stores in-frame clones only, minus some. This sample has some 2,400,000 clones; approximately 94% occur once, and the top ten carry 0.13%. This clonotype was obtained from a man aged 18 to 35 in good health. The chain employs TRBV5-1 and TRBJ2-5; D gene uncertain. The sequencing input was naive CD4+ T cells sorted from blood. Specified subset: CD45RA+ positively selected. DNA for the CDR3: TGCGCCAGCAGCTTGTATCTCGAGGATCCCCAGTACTTC. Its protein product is CASSLYLEDPQYF.